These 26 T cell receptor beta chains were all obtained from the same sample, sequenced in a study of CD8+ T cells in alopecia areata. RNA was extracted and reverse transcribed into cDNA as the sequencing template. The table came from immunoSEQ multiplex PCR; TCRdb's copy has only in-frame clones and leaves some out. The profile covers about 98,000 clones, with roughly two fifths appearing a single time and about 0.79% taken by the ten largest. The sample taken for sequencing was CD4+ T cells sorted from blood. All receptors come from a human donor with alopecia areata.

The CDR3, as DNA: TGTGCCAGCAGCTTAGAACGGACAGGGGGGACCTACGAGCAGTACTTC. Protein sequence: CASSLERTGGTYEQYF. The V call is TRBV11-3, the J call TRBJ2-7; 10 nucleotides agree with TRBD1. Germline CDR1 reads SGHNT; CDR2 reads YENEEA. V was clipped by 0 bases and J by 2 bases; unmatched bases: 4. The length of the CDR3 is 16 residues.

CDR3 sequence: CASSLLGLDTQYF. The CDR3 bases are TGTGCCAGCAGCCTCCTAGGGCTCGATACGCAGTATTTT. The chain joins TRBV7-2 to TRBJ2-3; D call uncertain. The CDR3 is made up of 13 amino acids. CDR1 SGHTA and CDR2 FQGNSA come from the germline V gene. Trimming removed 5 bases from V and 6 bases from J, with 12 bases in between.

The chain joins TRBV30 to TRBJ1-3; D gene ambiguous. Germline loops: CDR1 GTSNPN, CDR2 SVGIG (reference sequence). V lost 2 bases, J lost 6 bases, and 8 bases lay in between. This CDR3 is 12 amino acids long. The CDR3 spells CAWSSGENTIYF. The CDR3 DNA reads TGTGCCTGGAGTTCGGGAGAAAACACCATATATTTT. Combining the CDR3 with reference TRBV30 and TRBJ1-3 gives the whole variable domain SQTIHQWPATLVQPVGSPLSLECTVEGTSNPNLYWYRQAAGRGLQLLFYSVGIGQISSEVPQNLSASRPQDRQFILSSKKLLLSDSGFYLCAWSSGENTIYFGEGSWLTVV.

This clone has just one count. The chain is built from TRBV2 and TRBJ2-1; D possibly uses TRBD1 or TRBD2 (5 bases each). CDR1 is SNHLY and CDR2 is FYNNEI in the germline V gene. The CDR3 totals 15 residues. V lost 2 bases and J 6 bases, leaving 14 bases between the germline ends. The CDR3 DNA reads TGTGCCAGCAGTGAAACTAGACAGACCTCCAATGAGCAGTTCTTC. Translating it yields CASSETRQTSNEQFF.

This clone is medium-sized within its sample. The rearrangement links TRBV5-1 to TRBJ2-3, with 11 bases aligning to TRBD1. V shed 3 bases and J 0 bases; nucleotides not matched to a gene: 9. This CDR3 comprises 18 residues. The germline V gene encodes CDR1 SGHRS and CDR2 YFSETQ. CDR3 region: CASSSGQGDMLSTDTQYF. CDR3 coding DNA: TGCGCCAGCAGCTCGGGACAGGGGGACATGCTTAGCACAGATACGCAGTATTTT. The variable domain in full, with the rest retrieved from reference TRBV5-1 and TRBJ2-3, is KAGVTQTPRYLIKTRGQQVTLSCSPISGHRSVSWYQQTPGQGLQFLFEYFSETQRNKGNFPGRFSGRQFSNSRSEMNVSTLELGDSALYLCASSSGQGDMLSTDTQYFGPGTRLTVL.

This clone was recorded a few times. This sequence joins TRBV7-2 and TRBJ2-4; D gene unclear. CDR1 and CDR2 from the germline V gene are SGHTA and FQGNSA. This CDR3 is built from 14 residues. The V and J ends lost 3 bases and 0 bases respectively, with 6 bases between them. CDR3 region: CASSLQRAKNIQYF. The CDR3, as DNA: TGTGCCAGCAGCTTGCAGAGAGCCAAAAACATTCAGTACTTC.

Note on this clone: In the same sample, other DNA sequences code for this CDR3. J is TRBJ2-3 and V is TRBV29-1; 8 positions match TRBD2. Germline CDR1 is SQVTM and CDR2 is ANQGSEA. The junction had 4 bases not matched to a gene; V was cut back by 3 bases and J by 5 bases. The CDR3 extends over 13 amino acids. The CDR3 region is CSVEAGGQDTQYF. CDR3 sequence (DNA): TGCAGCGTTGAGGCGGGGGGCCAAGATACGCAGTATTTT.

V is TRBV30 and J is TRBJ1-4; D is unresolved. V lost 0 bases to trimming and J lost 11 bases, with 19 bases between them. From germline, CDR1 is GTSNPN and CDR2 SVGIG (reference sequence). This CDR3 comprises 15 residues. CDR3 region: CAWSVPGTTPRKLFF. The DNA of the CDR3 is TGTGCCTGGAGTGTACCGGGCACCACCCCTAGGAAACTGTTTTTT.

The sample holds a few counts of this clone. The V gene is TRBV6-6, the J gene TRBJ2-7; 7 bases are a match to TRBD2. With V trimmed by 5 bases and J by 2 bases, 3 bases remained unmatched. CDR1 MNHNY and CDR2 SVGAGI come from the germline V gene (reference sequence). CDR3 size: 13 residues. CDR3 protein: CASSLGGTYEQYF. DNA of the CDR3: TGTGCCAGCAGTCTGGGGGGGACCTACGAGCAGTACTTC.

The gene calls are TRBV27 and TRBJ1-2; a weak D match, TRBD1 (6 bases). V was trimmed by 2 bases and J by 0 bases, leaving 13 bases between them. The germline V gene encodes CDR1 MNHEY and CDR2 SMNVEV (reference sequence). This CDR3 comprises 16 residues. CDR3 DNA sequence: TGTGCCAGCAGTTTAGGACAGAGCCTCACTAACTATGGCTACACCTTC. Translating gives CASSLGQSLTNYGYTF.

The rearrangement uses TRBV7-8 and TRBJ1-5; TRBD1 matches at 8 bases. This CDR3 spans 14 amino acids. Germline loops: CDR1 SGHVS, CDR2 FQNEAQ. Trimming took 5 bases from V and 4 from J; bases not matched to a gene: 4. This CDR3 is CASSHGQGNQPQHF. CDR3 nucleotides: TGTGCCAGCAGCCATGGACAGGGTAATCAGCCCCAGCATTTT. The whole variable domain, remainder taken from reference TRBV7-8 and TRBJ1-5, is GAGVSQSPRYKVAKRGQDVALRCDPISGHVSLFWYQQALGQGPEFLTYFQNEAQLDKSGLPSDRFFAERPEGSVSTLKIQRTQQEDSAVYLCASSHGQGNQPQHFGDGTRLSIL.

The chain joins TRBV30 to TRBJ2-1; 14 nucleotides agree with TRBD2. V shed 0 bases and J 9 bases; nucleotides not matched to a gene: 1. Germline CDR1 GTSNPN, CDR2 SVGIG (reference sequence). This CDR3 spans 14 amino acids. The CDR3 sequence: CAWSVGLAGAEQFF. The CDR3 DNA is TGTGCCTGGAGTGTGGGACTAGCGGGAGCTGAGCAGTTCTTC.

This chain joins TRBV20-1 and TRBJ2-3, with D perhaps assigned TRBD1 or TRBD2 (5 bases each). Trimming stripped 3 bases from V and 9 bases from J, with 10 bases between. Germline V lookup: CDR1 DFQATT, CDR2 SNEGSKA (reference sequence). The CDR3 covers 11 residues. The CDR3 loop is CSARDEGTQYF. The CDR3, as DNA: TGCAGTGCTAGGGACGAGGGGACGCAGTATTTT.

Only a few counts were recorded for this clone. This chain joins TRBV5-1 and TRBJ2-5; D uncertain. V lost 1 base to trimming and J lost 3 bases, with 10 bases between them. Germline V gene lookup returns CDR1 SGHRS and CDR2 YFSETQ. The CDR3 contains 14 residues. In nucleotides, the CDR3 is TGCGCCAGCAGCTTGCTCCACAGCGAAGAGACCCAGTACTTC. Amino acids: CASSLLHSEETQYF.

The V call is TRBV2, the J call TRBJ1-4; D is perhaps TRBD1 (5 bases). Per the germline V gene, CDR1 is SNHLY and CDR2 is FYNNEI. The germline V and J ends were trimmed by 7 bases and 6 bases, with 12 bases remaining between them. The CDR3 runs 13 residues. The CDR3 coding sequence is TGTGCCAGCATGGGGCGGGATCATGAAAAACTGTTTTTT. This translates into CASMGRDHEKLFF.

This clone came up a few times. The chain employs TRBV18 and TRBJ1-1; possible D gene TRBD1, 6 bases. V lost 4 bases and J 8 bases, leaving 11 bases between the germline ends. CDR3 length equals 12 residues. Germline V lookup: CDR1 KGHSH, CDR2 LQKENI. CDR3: CASSLRQGEAFF. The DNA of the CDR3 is TGTGCCAGCTCACTACGGCAGGGGGAAGCTTTCTTT.

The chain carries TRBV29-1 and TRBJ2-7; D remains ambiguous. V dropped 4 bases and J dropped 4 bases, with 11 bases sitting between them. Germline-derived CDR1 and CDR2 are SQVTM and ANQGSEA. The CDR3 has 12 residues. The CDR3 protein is CSVGITTYEQYF. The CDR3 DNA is TGCAGCGTTGGAATCACGACGTACGAGCAGTACTTC.

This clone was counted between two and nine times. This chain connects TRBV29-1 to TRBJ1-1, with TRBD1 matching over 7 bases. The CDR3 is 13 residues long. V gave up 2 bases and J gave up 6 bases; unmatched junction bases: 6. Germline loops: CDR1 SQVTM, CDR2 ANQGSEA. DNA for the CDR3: TGCAGCGTTGAACGACAGGGAGATCCTGAAGCTTTCTTT. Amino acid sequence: CSVERQGDPEAFF.

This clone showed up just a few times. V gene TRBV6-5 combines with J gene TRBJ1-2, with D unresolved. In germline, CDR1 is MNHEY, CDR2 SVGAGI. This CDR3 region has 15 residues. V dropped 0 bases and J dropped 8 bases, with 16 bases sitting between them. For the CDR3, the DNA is TGTGCCAGCAGTTACTCGAGGAAAAACCTTGCGGGCTACACCTTC. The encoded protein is CASSYSRKNLAGYTF.

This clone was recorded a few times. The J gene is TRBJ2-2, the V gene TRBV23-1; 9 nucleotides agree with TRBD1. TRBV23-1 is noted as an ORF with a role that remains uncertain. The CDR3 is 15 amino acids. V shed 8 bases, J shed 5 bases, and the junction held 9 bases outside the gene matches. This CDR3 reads CASLRGQGRTGELFF. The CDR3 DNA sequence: TGCGCCAGCCTAAGAGGACAGGGGCGGACCGGGGAGCTGTTTTTT.

CDR3 sequence (DNA): TGTGCCAGCGGCCCCGGACGCCCGAGCTCCTACGAGCAGTACTTC. Amino acid sequence: CASGPGRPSSYEQYF. This rearrangement joins TRBV28 to TRBJ2-7; D gene unclear. Germline CDR1 is MDHEN and CDR2 is SYDVKM. V lost 8 bases and J 0 bases, leaving 17 bases between the germline ends. This CDR3 is 15 amino acids long.

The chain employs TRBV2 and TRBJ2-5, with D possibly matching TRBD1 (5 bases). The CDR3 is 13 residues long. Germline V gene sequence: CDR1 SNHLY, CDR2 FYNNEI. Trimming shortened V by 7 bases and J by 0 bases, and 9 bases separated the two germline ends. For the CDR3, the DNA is TGTGCCAGCACCGCAGGGAACCAAGAGACCCAGTACTTC. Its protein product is CASTAGNQETQYF.

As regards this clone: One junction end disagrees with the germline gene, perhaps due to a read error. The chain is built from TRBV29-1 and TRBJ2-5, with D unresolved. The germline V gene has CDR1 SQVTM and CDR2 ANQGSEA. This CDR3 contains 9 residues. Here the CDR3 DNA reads TGCAGCGTTGAAGATTCAGGCAACTTC. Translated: CSVEDSGNF.

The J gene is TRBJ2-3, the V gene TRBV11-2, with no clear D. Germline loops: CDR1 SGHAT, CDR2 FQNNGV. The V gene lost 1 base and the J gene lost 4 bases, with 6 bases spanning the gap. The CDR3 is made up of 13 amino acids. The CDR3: CASSLAGADTQYF. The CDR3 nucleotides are TGTGCCAGCAGCTTAGCTGGGGCAGATACGCAGTATTTT.

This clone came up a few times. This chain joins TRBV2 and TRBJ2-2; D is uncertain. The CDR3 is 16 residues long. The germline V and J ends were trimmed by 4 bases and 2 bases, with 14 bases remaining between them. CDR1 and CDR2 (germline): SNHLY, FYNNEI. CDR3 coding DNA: TGTGCCAGCAGTGGCTATCAGGCGAGAAACACCGGGGAGCTGTTTTTT. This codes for CASSGYQARNTGELFF.

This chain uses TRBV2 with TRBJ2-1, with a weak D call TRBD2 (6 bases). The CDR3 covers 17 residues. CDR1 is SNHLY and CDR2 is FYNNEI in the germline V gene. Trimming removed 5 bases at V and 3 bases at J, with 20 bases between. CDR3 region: CASSIRTIREIYNEQFF. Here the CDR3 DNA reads TGTGCCAGCAGTATACGGACTATCCGGGAGATCTACAATGAGCAGTTCTTC.